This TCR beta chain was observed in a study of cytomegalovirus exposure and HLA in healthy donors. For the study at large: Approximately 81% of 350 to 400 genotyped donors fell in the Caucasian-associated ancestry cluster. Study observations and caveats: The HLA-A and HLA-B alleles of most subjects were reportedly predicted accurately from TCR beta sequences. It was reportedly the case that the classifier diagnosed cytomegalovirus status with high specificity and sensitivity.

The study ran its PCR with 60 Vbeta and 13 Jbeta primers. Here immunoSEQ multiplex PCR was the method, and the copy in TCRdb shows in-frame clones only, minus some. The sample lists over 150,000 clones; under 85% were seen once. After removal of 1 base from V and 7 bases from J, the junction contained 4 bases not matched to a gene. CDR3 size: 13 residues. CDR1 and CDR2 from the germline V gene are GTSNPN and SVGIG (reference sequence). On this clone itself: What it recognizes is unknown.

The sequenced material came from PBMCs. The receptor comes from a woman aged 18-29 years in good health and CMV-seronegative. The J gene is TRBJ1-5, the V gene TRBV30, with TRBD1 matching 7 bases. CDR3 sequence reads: CAWSGSGGQPQHF. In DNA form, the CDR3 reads TGTGCCTGGAGTGGGTCAGGGGGGCAGCCCCAGCATTTT.